Below, 7 T cell receptor beta chains from the same sample are listed, as sequenced in a study of T cells in pancreatic ductal adenocarcinoma. Produced via immunoSEQ multiplex PCR; TCRdb's table is partial and in-frame only. The repertoire holds roughly 100,000 clones, with 90% to 95% as singletons. Surgery without prior neoadjuvant therapy was the treatment of the selected pancreatic ductal adenocarcinoma patients. Sequencing was carried out using PBMCs. These receptors were collected from a human donor with pancreatic ductal adenocarcinoma.

Note on this clone: One end of the junction fails to match germline, which may point to a read error. CDR3 sequence (DNA): TGTGCCAGCAGTAAAGCCTCAGGGAGCAATCAGCCCCAGCATTTT. Amino acid sequence: CASSKASGSNQPQHF. The V and J genes are TRBV2 and TRBJ1-5; maybe TRBD1 (5 bases). This CDR3 has 15 amino acids. The germline V gene encodes CDR1 SNHLY and CDR2 FYNNEI. Combining the CDR3 with reference TRBV2 and TRBJ1-5 gives the whole variable domain EPEVTQTPSHQVTQMGQEVILRCVPISNHLYFYWYRQILGQKVEFLVSFYNNEISEKSEIFDDQFSVERPDGSNFTLKIRSTKLEDSAMYFCASSKASGSNQPQHFGDGTRLSIL.

The chain uses TRBV2 and TRBJ2-3, with 10 nucleotides matching TRBD2. The CDR3 extends over 19 amino acids. CDR1 and CDR2 from the germline V gene are SNHLY and FYNNEI. The V and J ends lost 4 bases and 3 bases, in that order; junction bases with no gene match: 16. DNA for the CDR3: TGTGCCAGCAGTGTTAACGGGCTGGGGCTAGCGGGAGAAACAGATACGCAGTATTTT. Amino acid sequence: CASSVNGLGLAGETDTQYF.

The chain combines TRBV7-2 with TRBJ2-3; TRBD2 is a possible D gene (6 bases). V lost 5 bases, J lost 6 bases, and 21 bases lay in between. Germline values: CDR1 SGHTA, CDR2 FQGNSA. CDR3 length: 16 residues. CDR3 sequence reads: CASSLLSGRRGDTQYF. The CDR3 DNA reads as TGTGCCAGCAGCCTTCTTAGCGGCCGCCGGGGGGATACGCAGTATTTT.

The J gene is TRBJ2-7, the V gene TRBV28; 13 bases are a match to TRBD2. The CDR3 runs 15 residues. Germline CDR1 and CDR2: MDHEN and SYDVKM. V gave up 2 bases and J gave up 7 bases; unmatched junction bases: 5. In DNA form, the CDR3 reads TGTGCCAGCAGTTTACACTCGGGACTAGCGGGAGAGCAGTACTTC. Translation gives CASSLHSGLAGEQYF.

The chain uses TRBV2 and TRBJ1-2; D possibly corresponds to TRBD1 (5 bases). This CDR3 has 13 residues. V dropped 5 bases and J dropped 7 bases, with 14 bases sitting between them. CDR1 SNHLY and CDR2 FYNNEI come from the germline V gene. The CDR3 DNA sequence: TGTGCCAGCAGTCGGGACTTCGGAGGTGGCTACACCTTC. Translated: CASSRDFGGGYTF.

The CDR3 loop reads CASSLTGEWHEQFF. DNA of the CDR3: TGTGCCAGCAGTTTAACGGGAGAGTGGCATGAGCAGTTCTTC. This chain connects TRBV28 to TRBJ2-1, with D tentatively TRBD2 (6 bases). Trimming took 2 bases from V and 8 from J, leaving 13 bases between them. The germline CDR1 and CDR2 sequences are MDHEN and SYDVKM. The CDR3 totals 14 residues.

This rearrangement joins TRBV2 to TRBJ2-7; 7 bases agree with TRBD2. V was clipped by 4 bases and J by 3 bases; unmatched bases: 6. CDR1 SNHLY and CDR2 FYNNEI come from the germline V gene. The CDR3 loop spans 14 amino acids. The CDR3 coding sequence is TGTGCCAGCAGTGGGACTAGGAAGGACTACGAGCAGTACTTC. Translating gives CASSGTRKDYEQYF.